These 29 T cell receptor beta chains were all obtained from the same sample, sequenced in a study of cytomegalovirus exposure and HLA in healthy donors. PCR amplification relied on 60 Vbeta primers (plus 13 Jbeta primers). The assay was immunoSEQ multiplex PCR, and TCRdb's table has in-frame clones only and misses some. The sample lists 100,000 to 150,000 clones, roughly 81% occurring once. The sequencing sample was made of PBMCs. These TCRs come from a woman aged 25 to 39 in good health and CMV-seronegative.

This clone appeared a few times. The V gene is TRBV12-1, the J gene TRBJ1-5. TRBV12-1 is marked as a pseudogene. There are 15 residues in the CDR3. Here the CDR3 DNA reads TGTGCCAGCAGCTTTGCAGAGGTGCTCAATCAGCCCCAGCATTTT. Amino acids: CASSFAEVLNQPQHF.

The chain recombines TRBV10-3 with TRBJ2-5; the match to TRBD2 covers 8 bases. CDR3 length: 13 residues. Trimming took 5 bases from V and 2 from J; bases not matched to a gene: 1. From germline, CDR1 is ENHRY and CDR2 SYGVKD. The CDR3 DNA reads TGTGCCATCAGTTCTAGCGGGCAAGAGACCCAGTACTTC. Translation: CAISSSGQETQYF.

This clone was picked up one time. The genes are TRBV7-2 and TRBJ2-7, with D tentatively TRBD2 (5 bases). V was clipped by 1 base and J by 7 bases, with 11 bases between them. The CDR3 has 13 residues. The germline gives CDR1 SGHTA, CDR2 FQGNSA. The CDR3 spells CASSLVGAREQYF. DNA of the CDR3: TGTGCCAGCAGCTTAGTGGGAGCTCGGGAGCAGTACTTC.

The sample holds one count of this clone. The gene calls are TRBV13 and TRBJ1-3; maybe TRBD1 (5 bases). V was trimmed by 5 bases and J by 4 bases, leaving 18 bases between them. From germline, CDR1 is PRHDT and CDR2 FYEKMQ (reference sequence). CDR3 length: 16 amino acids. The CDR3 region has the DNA TGTGCCAGCAGCCCCCAAGCGACGCGGGGGGGAAACACCATATATTTT. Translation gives CASSPQATRGGNTIYF.

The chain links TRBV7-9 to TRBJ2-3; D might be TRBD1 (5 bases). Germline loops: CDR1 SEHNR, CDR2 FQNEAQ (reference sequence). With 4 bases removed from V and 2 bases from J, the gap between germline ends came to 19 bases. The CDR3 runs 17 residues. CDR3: CASSSKPGRQTTDTQYF. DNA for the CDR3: TGTGCCAGCAGCTCAAAACCAGGCCGACAGACCACAGATACGCAGTATTTT.

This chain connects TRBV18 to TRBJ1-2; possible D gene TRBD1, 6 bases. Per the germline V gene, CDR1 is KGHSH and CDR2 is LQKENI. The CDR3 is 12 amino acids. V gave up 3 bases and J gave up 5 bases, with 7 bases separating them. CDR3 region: CASSPGQYGYTF. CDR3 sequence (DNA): TGTGCCAGCTCACCTGGACAGTATGGCTACACCTTC.

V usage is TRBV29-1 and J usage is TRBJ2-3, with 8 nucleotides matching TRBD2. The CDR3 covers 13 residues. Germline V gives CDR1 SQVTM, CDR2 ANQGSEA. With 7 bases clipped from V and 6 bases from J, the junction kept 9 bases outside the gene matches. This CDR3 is CSGGRRLADTQYF. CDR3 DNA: TGCAGCGGCGGCCGCCGACTAGCGGATACGCAGTATTTT.

The CDR3 DNA follows: TGTGCCAGTAGTCAGGGGCGGGGGTACGAGCAGTACTTC. This translates into CASSQGRGYEQYF. The chain joins TRBV19 to TRBJ2-7, with D perhaps TRBD2 (7 bases). The CDR3 totals 13 residues. Germline V gene lookup returns CDR1 LNHDA and CDR2 SQIVND (reference sequence). V lost 5 bases and J 4 bases, leaving 12 bases between the germline ends.

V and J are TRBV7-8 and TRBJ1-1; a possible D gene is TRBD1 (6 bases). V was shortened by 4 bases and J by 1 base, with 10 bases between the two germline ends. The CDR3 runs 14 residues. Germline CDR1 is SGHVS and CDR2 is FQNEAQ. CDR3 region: CASSSGAGNTEAFF. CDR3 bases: TGTGCCAGCAGCTCAGGGGCCGGGAACACTGAAGCTTTCTTT. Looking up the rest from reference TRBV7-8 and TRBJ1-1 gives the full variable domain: GAGVSQSPRYKVAKRGQDVALRCDPISGHVSLFWYQQALGQGPEFLTYFQNEAQLDKSGLPSDRFFAERPEGSVSTLKIQRTQQEDSAVYLCASSSGAGNTEAFFGQGTRLTVV.

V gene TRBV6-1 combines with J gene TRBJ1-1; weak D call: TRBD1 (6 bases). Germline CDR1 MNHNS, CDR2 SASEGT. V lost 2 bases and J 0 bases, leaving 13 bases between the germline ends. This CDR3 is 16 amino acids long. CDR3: CASSESRTVLNTEAFF. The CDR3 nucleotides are TGTGCCAGCAGTGAATCTCGGACAGTCTTGAACACTGAAGCTTTCTTT.

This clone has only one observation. In DNA form, the CDR3 reads TGTGCCAGCTCACCATCGGGGGGTGTTGGAAACACCATATATTTT. Amino acid sequence: CASSPSGGVGNTIYF. The chain carries TRBV18 and TRBJ1-3; D possibly corresponds to TRBD1 (5 bases). The CDR3 consists of 15 residues. In germline, CDR1 is KGHSH, CDR2 LQKENI. V shed 2 bases and J shed 3 bases, with 11 bases lying between them.

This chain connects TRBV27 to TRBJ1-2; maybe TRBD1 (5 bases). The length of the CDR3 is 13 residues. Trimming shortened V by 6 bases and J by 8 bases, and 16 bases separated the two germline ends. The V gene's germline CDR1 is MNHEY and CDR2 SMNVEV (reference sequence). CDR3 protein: CASSSTGVWGYTF. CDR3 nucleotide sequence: TGTGCCAGCAGCTCGACGGGGGTATGGGGCTACACCTTC.

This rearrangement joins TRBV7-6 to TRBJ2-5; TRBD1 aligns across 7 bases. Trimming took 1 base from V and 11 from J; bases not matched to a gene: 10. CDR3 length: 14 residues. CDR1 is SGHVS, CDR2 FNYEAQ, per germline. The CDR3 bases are TGTGCCAGCAGCTTAGGGCAGGGGGTGAGAGAGCAGTACTTC. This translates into CASSLGQGVREQYF.

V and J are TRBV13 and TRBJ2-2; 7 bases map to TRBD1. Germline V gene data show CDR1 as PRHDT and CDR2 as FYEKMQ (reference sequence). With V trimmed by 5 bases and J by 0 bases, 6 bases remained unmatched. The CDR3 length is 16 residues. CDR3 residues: CASSLAGTANTGELFF. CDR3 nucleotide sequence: TGTGCCAGCAGCCTAGCCGGGACAGCGAACACCGGGGAGCTGTTTTTT. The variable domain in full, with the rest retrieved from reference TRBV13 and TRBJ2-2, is AAGVIQSPRHLIKEKRETATLKCYPIPRHDTVYWYQQGPGQDPQFLISFYEKMQSDKGSIPDRFSAQQFSDYHSELNMSSLELGDSALYFCASSLAGTANTGELFFGEGSRLTVL.

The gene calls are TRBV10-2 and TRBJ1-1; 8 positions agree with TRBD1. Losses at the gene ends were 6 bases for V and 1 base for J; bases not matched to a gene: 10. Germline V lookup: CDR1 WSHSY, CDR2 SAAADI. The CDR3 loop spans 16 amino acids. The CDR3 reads CASRDLRQGRNTEAFF. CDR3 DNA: TGCGCCAGCAGAGATTTGAGACAGGGGAGGAACACTGAAGCTTTCTTT.

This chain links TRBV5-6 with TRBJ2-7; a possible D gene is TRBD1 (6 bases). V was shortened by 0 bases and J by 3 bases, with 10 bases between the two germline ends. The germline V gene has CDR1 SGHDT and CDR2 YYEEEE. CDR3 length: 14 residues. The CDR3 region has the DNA TGTGCCAGCAGCTTGGGAAACAGGGTCTACGAGCAGTACTTC. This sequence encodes CASSLGNRVYEQYF.

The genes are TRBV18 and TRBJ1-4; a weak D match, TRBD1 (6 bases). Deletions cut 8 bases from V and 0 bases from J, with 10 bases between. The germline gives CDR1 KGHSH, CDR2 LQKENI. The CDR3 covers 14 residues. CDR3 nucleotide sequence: TGTGCCAGCCGCAGGGGTGCAACTAATGAAAAACTGTTTTTT. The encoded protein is CASRRGATNEKLFF. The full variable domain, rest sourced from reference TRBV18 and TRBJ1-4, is NAGVMQNPRHLVRRRGQEARLRCSPMKGHSHVYWYRQLPEEGLKFMVYLQKENIIDESGMPKERFSAEFPKEGPSILRIQQVVRGDSAAYFCASRRGATNEKLFFGSGTQLSVL.

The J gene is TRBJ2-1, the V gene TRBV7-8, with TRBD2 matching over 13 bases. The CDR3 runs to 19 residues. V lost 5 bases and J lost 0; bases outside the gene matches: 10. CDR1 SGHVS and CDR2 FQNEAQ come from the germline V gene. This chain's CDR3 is CASSDRLAGGPSSYNEQFF. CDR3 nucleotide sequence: TGTGCCAGCAGCGATCGACTAGCGGGGGGTCCGAGCTCCTACAATGAGCAGTTCTTC.

CDR3 coding DNA: TGTGCCAGCTCACGGGGACAGCTAAACACTGAAGCTTTCTTT. This codes for CASSRGQLNTEAFF. The V gene is TRBV18, the J gene TRBJ1-1; 7 nucleotides match TRBD1. CDR1 is KGHSH, CDR2 LQKENI, per germline. The trim removed 4 bases at V and 2 bases at J, leaving 4 bases unmatched. This CDR3 is built from 14 residues. The full variable domain, in which reference TRBV18 and TRBJ1-1 provide the parts outside the CDR3, is NAGVMQNPRHLVRRRGQEARLRCSPMKGHSHVYWYRQLPEEGLKFMVYLQKENIIDESGMPKERFSAEFPKEGPSILRIQQVVRGDSAAYFCASSRGQLNTEAFFGQGTRLTVV.

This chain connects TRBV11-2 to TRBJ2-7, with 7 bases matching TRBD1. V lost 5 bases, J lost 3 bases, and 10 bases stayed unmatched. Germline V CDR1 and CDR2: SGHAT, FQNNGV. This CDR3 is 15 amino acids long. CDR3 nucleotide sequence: TGTGCCAGCAGCGCCCAGGGGGTTGGCCTCTACGAGCAGTACTTC. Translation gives CASSAQGVGLYEQYF. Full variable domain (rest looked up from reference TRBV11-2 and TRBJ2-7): EAGVAQSPRYKIIEKRQSVAFWCNPISGHATLYWYQQILGQGPKLLIQFQNNGVVDDSQLPKDRFSAERLKGVDSTLKIQPAKLEDSAVYLCASSAQGVGLYEQYFGPGTRLTVT.

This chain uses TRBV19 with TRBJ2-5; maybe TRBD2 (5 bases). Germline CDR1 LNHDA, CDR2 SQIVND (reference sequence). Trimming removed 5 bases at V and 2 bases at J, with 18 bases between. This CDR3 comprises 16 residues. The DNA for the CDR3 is TGTGCCAGTAGTCCGGGCCGAGGACTCCCTCAAGAGACCCAGTACTTC. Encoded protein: CASSPGRGLPQETQYF.

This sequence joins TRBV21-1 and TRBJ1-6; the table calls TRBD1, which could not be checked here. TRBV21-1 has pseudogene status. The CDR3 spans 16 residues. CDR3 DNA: TGTGCCAGCAGCACCCCCCCGGGACAGTATAATTCACCCCTCCACTTT. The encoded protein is CASSTPPGQYNSPLHF.

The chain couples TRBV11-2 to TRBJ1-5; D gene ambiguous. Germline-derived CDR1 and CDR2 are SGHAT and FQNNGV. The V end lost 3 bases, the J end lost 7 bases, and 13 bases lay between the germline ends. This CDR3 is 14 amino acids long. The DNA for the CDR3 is TGTGCCAGCAGCTTGAGCCGACAAGGACAGCCCCAGCATTTT. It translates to CASSLSRQGQPQHF. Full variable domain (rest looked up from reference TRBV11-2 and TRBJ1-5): EAGVAQSPRYKIIEKRQSVAFWCNPISGHATLYWYQQILGQGPKLLIQFQNNGVVDDSQLPKDRFSAERLKGVDSTLKIQPAKLEDSAVYLCASSLSRQGQPQHFGDGTRLSIL.

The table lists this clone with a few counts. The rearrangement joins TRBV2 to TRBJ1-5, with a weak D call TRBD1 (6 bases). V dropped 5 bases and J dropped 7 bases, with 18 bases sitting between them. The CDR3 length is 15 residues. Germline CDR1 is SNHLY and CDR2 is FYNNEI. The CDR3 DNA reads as TGTGCCAGCAGTCCCAGGCCCGACAGGCTGCAGCCCCAGCATTTT. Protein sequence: CASSPRPDRLQPQHF.

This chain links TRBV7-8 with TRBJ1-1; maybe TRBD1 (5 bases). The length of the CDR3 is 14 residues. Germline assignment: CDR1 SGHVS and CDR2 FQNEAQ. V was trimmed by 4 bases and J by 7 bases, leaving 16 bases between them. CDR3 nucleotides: TGTGCCAGCAGCTGGAAAAGGACACGGCTTGAAGCTTTCTTT. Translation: CASSWKRTRLEAFF.

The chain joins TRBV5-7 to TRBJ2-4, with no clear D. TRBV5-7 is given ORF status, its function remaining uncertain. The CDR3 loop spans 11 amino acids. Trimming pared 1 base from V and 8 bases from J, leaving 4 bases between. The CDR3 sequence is CASSLTDIQYF. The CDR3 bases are TGTGCCAGCAGCTTGACGGACATTCAGTACTTC.

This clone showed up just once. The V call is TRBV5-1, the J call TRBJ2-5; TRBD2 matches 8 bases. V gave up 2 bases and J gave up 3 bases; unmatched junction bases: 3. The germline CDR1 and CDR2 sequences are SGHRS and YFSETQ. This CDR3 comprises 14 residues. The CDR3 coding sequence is TGCGCCAGCAGCTTACTGACTAGCGAAGAGACCCAGTACTTC. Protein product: CASSLLTSEETQYF.

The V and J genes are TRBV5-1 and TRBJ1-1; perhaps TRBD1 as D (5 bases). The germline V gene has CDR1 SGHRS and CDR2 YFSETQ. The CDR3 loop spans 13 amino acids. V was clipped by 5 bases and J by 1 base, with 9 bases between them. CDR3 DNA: TGCGCCAGCAGTTTCGGACAGAACACTGAAGCTTTCTTT. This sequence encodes CASSFGQNTEAFF.

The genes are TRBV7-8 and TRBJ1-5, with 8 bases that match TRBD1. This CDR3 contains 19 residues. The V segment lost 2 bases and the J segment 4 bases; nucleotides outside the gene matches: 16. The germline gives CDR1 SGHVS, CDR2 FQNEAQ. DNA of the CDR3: TGTGCCAGCAGCTTAACCTGGACAGGGAGGGGTTTACGGAATCAGCCCCAGCATTTT. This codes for CASSLTWTGRGLRNQPQHF. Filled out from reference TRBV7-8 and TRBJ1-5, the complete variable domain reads GAGVSQSPRYKVAKRGQDVALRCDPISGHVSLFWYQQALGQGPEFLTYFQNEAQLDKSGLPSDRFFAERPEGSVSTLKIQRTQQEDSAVYLCASSLTWTGRGLRNQPQHFGDGTRLSIL.